This TCR beta chain was retrieved from a study of kidney transplant recipient with SARS-CoV-2 infection. The ends were cut back, 0 bases at V and 3 bases at J, with 21 bases in the middle. Per the germline V gene, CDR1 is MNHEY and CDR2 is SVGAGI. The CDR3 contains 18 residues. This clonotype has a count of ten or more. From the reads, TCRdb called clonotypes with MiXCR, one entry per CDR3 protein. The profile shows 200,000 to 250,000 distinct CDR3 sequences, more than 25% of them singletons. The chain has TRBV6-5 and TRBJ2-7; tentatively, D is TRBD1 (6 bases). This clonotype originated in a male patient aged 25-45 years who had COVID-19 and was a kidney transplant recipient. Part of the T cells may come from the graft donor. Specimen: a blood sample, collected at baseline and between days 110 and 120 from a kidney transplant recipient. The CDR3 nucleotides are TGTGCCAGCAGTTACTCGACAAGGTATAGCAGGGGTGGCTACGAGCAGTACTTC. Translation gives CASSYSTRYSRGGYEQYF.